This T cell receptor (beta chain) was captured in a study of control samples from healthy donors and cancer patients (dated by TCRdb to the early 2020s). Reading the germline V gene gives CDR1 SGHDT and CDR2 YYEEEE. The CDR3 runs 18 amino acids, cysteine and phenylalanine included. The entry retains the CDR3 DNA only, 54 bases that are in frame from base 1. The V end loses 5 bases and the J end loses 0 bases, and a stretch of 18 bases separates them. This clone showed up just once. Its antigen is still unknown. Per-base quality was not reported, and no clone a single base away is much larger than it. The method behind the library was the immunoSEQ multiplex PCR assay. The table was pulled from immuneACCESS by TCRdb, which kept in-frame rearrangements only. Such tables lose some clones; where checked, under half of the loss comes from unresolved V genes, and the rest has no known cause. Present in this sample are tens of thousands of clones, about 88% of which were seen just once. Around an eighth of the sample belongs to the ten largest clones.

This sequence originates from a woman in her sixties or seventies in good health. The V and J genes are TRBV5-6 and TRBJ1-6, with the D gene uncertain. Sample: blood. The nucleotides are TGTGCCAGCAGGACCGGTTCCCCTAGGAGCTCCTATAATTCACCCCTCCACTTT. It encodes CASRTGSPRSSYNSPLHF.